The T cell receptor beta chain described here comes from a study of blood T cell repertoires in COVID-19. V lost 4 bases and J lost 7; bases outside the gene matches: 15. CDR3 size: 18 residues. The germline V gene encodes CDR1 SGHDT and CDR2 YYEEEE. Clones were read by immunoSEQ multiplex PCR, and TCRdb kept only the in-frame ones, dropping some. The sample has 110,000 to 150,000 clones; more than 70% are singletons. This clonotype was obtained from a woman aged 45 to 65 with acute or convalescent COVID-19. Sample: peripheral blood. The chain recombines TRBV5-6 with TRBJ2-7, with 15 bases aligning to TRBD2. The CDR3 reads CASSHGLAGGPQRWEQYF. The CDR3 DNA follows: TGTGCCAGCAGCCACGGACTAGCGGGGGGGCCACAGAGGTGGGAGCAGTACTTC.